Shown below are 23 T cell receptor beta chains from a single sample sequenced in a study of monozygotic twins with inflammatory bowel disease. TCRdb reprocessed the 5' RACE reads and keeps a single row for each CDR3 protein, giving no DNA. Recorded for this sample: about 300,000 distinct CDR3 sequences. Sequencing was performed on blood. The receptor source for this set is a human donor with ulcerative colitis or Crohn's disease, or a healthy co-twin of an affected twin (not recorded which).

V gene TRBV4-3 combines with J gene TRBJ1-4. This CDR3 contains 16 residues. From germline, CDR1 is LGHNA and CDR2 YSLEER. CDR3 region: CASSHEAATFNEKLFF.

The genes are TRBV12-3 or TRBV12-4 and TRBJ2-7. This CDR3 is 13 amino acids long. This chain's CDR3 is CASSFSGNLGQYF.

V gene TRBV5-1 combines with J gene TRBJ2-1. Germline lookup yields CDR1 SGHRS and CDR2 YFSETQ. This CDR3 is built from 15 residues. The CDR3 sequence: CASSWVQPAYNEQFF.

The chain uses TRBV10-2 and TRBJ2-4. This CDR3 contains 11 residues. Germline assignment: CDR1 WSHSY and CDR2 SAAADI. The CDR3 is CASRDSLIQYF.

The V gene is TRBV19, the J gene TRBJ1-5. The CDR3 totals 18 residues. Germline V gene sequence: CDR1 LNHDA, CDR2 SQIVND (reference sequence). CDR3: CASSIISLQQIGNQPQHF.

The rearrangement joins TRBV5-1 to TRBJ1-1; TCRdb names TRBD1, which stays unverified in the absence of DNA. This CDR3 is 14 amino acids long. Germline-derived CDR1 and CDR2 are SGHRS and YFSETQ. CDR3: CASESGTANTEAFF.

The V and J genes are TRBV28 and TRBJ1-2; TCRdb outputs TRBD1, but without DNA this stays unchecked. Germline V gene data show CDR1 as MDHEN and CDR2 as SYDVKM. The CDR3 totals 15 residues. The CDR3 sequence: CASSWAGDSLTGYTF.

The gene calls are TRBV5-1 and TRBJ2-2; as DNA is missing, the TRBD2 call by TCRdb cannot be tested. The CDR3 is 16 residues long. Germline loops: CDR1 SGHRS, CDR2 YFSETQ. The CDR3 loop reads CASSWTGTSQTGELFF.

The chain couples TRBV20-1 to TRBJ2-1; TCRdb calls TRBD2, which cannot be checked without DNA. CDR1 and CDR2 from the germline V gene are DFQATT and SNEGSKA (reference sequence). The CDR3 extends over 15 amino acids. This CDR3 is CSATVPSGSSDEQFF.

CDR3 sequence: CASSAIGTGGGYTF. The rearrangement uses TRBV27 and TRBJ1-2; as DNA is missing, the TRBD1 call by TCRdb cannot be tested. CDR3 length: 14 amino acids. Germline V gives CDR1 MNHEY, CDR2 SMNVEV (reference sequence).

The chain links TRBV20-1 to TRBJ2-7; TCRdb's D call of TRBD1 is untestable without DNA. The CDR3 extends over 14 amino acids. Germline V gene data show CDR1 as DFQATT and CDR2 as SNEGSKA (reference sequence). The CDR3 here is CSPKPPGAGGEQYF.

The rearrangement uses TRBV5-1 and TRBJ2-7; TCRdb returns TRBD1, unconfirmable since there is no DNA. CDR1 and CDR2 from the germline V gene are SGHRS and YFSETQ. This CDR3 contains 17 residues. The CDR3 region is CASRQTGPRNGGREQYF.

V is TRBV7-8 and J is TRBJ1-5. The CDR3 length is 16 residues. CDR1 and CDR2 (germline): SGHVS, FQNEAQ. This chain's CDR3 is CASTIGRVNGNQPQHF.

This chain uses TRBV27 with TRBJ1-2. The CDR3 is 14 amino acids. Germline V gives CDR1 MNHEY, CDR2 SMNVEV (reference sequence). CDR3 sequence reads: CASSDRLGHNGYSF.

The V and J genes are TRBV6-1 and TRBJ2-1; without DNA, the TCRdb call of TRBD2 cannot be checked. Germline V CDR1 and CDR2: MNHNS, SASEGT. The CDR3 consists of 14 residues. The CDR3: CASAPRERKNEQFF.

J is TRBJ1-1 and V is TRBV27. Germline V lookup: CDR1 MNHEY, CDR2 SMNVEV (reference sequence). This CDR3 is built from 11 residues. CDR3 loop: CASSGWTEAFF.

This chain connects TRBV5-4 to TRBJ1-5; TCRdb's assignment of TRBD1 cannot be checked, as there is no DNA. The CDR3 loop spans 14 amino acids. Germline V gene sequence: CDR1 SGHNT, CDR2 YYREEE (reference sequence). CDR3 residues: CASSVGTGNQPQHF.

The chain uses TRBV5-1 and TRBJ1-1; the D call of TRBD1 rests on TCRdb alone, since no DNA is present to check it. CDR1 is SGHRS and CDR2 is YFSETQ in the germline V gene. This CDR3 spans 15 amino acids. This chain's CDR3 is CASSRGQGPNTEAFF.

This chain joins TRBV6-5 and TRBJ1-1; TCRdb proposes TRBD1, but this gene call is untestable without DNA. This CDR3 spans 13 amino acids. Germline V lookup: CDR1 MNHEY, CDR2 SVGAGI. The CDR3: CASTLGGTAEAFF.

The rearrangement uses TRBV29-1 and TRBJ2-5; with no DNA, the TCRdb D assignment of TRBD1 cannot be verified. The CDR3 spans 11 residues. Germline V CDR1 and CDR2: SQVTM, ANQGSEA. This chain's CDR3 is CSVAGQETQYF. The variable domain in full, completed from reference TRBV29-1 and TRBJ2-5, reads SAVISQKPSRDICQRGTSLTIQCQVDSQVTMMFWYRQQPGQSLTLIATANQGSEATYESGFVIDKFPISRPNLTFSTLTVSNMSPEDSSIYLCSVAGQETQYFGPGTRLLVL.

The chain employs TRBV10-2 and TRBJ1-5. The CDR3 extends over 13 amino acids. Germline-derived CDR1 and CDR2 are WSHSY and SAAADI. The CDR3 protein is CATLLGLNQPQHF.

The chain carries TRBV4-3 and TRBJ2-1; TCRdb calls TRBD2, which cannot be checked without DNA. From germline, CDR1 is LGHNA and CDR2 YSLEER. There are 17 residues in the CDR3. CDR3 region: CASSQDRRGRPYNEQFF.

CDR3 protein: CASSLDAGLAYEQYF. V gene TRBV5-1 combines with J gene TRBJ2-7; the D call from TCRdb, TRBD2, cannot be confirmed without DNA. Germline V gene lookup returns CDR1 SGHRS and CDR2 YFSETQ. The CDR3 is 15 amino acids. Using reference TRBV5-1 and TRBJ2-7 for the parts outside the CDR3, the full variable domain is KAGVTQTPRYLIKTRGQQVTLSCSPISGHRSVSWYQQTPGQGLQFLFEYFSETQRNKGNFPGRFSGRQFSNSRSEMNVSTLELGDSALYLCASSLDAGLAYEQYFGPGTRLTVT.